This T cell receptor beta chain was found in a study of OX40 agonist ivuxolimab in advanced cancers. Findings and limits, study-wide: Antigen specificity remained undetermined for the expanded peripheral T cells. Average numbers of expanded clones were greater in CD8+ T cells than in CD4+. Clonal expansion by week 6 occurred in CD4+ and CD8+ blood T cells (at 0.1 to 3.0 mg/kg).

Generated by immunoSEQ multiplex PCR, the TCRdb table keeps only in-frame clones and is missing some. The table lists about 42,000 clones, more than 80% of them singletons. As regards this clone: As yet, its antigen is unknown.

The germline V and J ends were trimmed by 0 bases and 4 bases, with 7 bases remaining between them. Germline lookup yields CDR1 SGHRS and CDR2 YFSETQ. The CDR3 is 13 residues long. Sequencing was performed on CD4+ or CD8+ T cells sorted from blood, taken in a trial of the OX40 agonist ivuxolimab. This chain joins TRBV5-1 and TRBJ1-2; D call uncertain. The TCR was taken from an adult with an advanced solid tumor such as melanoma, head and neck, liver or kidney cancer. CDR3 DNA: TGCGCCAGCAGCTTGGGATTTGCCTATGGCTACACCTTC. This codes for CASSLGFAYGYTF. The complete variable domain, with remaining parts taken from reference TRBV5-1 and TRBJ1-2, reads KAGVTQTPRYLIKTRGQQVTLSCSPISGHRSVSWYQQTPGQGLQFLFEYFSETQRNKGNFPGRFSGRQFSNSRSEMNVSTLELGDSALYLCASSLGFAYGYTFGSGTRLTVV.